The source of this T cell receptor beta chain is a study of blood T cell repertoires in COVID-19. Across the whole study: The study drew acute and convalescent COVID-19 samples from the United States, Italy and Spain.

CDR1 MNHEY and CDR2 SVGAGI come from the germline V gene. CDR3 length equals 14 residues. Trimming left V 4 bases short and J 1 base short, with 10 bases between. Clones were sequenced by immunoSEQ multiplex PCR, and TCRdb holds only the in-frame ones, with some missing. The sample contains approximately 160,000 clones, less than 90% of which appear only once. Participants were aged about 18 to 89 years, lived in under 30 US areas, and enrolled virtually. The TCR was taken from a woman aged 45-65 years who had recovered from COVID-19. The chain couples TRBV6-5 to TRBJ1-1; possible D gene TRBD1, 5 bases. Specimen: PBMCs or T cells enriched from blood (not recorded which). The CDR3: CASSSPTGNTEAFF. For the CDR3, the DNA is TGTGCCAGCAGTTCCCCTACAGGGAACACTGAAGCTTTCTTT.